What follows are 11 T cell receptor beta chains derived from one specimen sequenced in a study of T cells in Graves' hyperthyroidism and ophthalmopathy. RNA transcripts yielded amplified TCR beta CDR3 regions. The primer set for the first-round RT-PCR of the TCR CDR3 was HTBI. Each CDR3 protein is one row after TCRdb ran MiXCR on the multiplex PCR reads. The sample yields more than 300,000 distinct CDR3 sequences, 17% seen once. The sequencing sample was made of blood. The receptors shown here come from a woman aged 25 to 39 with Graves' hyperthyroidism that later progressed to Graves' ophthalmopathy.

The chain links TRBV5-4 to TRBJ1-1; tentatively, D is TRBD1 (6 bases). CDR3 length equals 14 residues. CDR1 is SGHNT, CDR2 YYREEE, per germline (reference sequence). V lost 4 bases and J 8 bases, leaving 18 bases between the germline ends. The CDR3 sequence is CASSPTIQGQEAFF. CDR3 nucleotide sequence: TGTGCCAGCAGCCCCACTATACAGGGACAAGAAGCTTTCTTT.

In this sample, this clonotype turned up many times. The chain joins TRBV24-1 to TRBJ2-2; D unresolved. Germline CDR1 is KGHDR and CDR2 is SFDVKD. V lost 1 base, J lost 7 bases, and 9 bases lay in between. This CDR3 comprises 14 residues. This chain's CDR3 is CATSDLLTDGELFF. Here the CDR3 DNA reads TGTGCCACCAGTGATTTACTAACGGACGGGGAGCTGTTTTTT.

This clonotype was seen more than once but under ten times. This rearrangement joins TRBV4-2 to TRBJ2-3; maybe TRBD2 (6 bases). Germline V gene data show CDR1 as LGHNA and CDR2 as YNFKEQ. The length of the CDR3 is 17 residues. Trimming stripped 0 bases from V and 4 bases from J, with 17 bases between. The CDR3 DNA reads as TGTGCCAGCAGCCAAGATCCCCCTCGGGTAGCGGCAGATACGCAGTATTTT. Translation gives CASSQDPPRVAADTQYF.

This clonotype was seen many times. The V gene is TRBV12-3 or TRBV12-4, the J gene TRBJ2-3; 8 bases map to TRBD2. The CDR3 covers 18 residues. V lost 6 bases and J lost 0; bases outside the gene matches: 14. The CDR3 reads CASRPSARLATSTDTQYF. CDR3 in DNA: TGTGCCAGCAGACCTTCCGCTCGACTAGCGACAAGCACAGATACGCAGTATTTT.

In its sample, this clonotype was seen many times. The chain has TRBV27 and TRBJ2-1; D tentatively reads TRBD1 or TRBD2 (5 bases each). V was shortened by 2 bases and J by 0 bases, with 8 bases between the two germline ends. Germline CDR1 is MNHEY and CDR2 is SMNVEV (reference sequence). This CDR3 has 15 residues. CDR3 DNA: TGTGCCAGCAGTTTAACAGGAGGCTCCTACAATGAGCAGTTCTTC. Translated: CASSLTGGSYNEQFF.

This clonotype was observed at least ten times. This chain joins TRBV10-3 and TRBJ2-1; 9 nucleotides match TRBD2. CDR3 length: 16 residues. V shed 3 bases, J shed 3 bases, and the junction held 6 bases outside the gene matches. Per the germline V gene, CDR1 is ENHRY and CDR2 is SYGVKD. The CDR3: CAISDPASGDYNEQFF. The CDR3 nucleotides read TGTGCCATCAGTGATCCGGCTAGCGGGGACTACAATGAGCAGTTCTTC.

This clonotype was detected only a few times. The rearrangement links TRBV28 to TRBJ2-5; weak D call: TRBD2 (6 bases). This CDR3 region has 14 residues. Germline V gives CDR1 MDHEN, CDR2 SYDVKM. V lost 4 bases and J 2 bases, leaving 11 bases between the germline ends. CDR3 residues: CASSWEVGQETQYF. The CDR3 region has the DNA TGTGCCAGCAGTTGGGAGGTCGGACAAGAGACCCAGTACTTC.

This clonotype was counted a few times. The chain combines TRBV5-8 with TRBJ1-3; TRBD1 might be the D (6 bases). V was trimmed by 5 bases and J by 0 bases, leaving 12 bases between them. The CDR3 loop spans 15 amino acids. CDR1 SGHTS and CDR2 YDEGEE come from the germline V gene. The CDR3 sequence: CASRATGTSGNTIYF. The CDR3 region has the DNA TGTGCCAGCAGGGCGACAGGAACCTCTGGAAACACCATATATTTT.

This clonotype showed up many times. V is TRBV30 and J is TRBJ2-3; a possible D gene is TRBD1 (5 bases). This CDR3 is built from 16 residues. Germline V lookup: CDR1 GTSNPN, CDR2 SVGIG (reference sequence). Trimming cost V 5 bases and J 0 bases, with 18 bases left between them. The CDR3 coding sequence is TGTGCCTGGTCCTTAAAAGCAGGGTCTAGCACAGATACGCAGTATTTT. Translating it yields CAWSLKAGSSTDTQYF.

This rearrangement joins TRBV4-1 to TRBJ2-6; D uncertain. CDR1 MGHRA and CDR2 YSYEKL come from the germline V gene. The CDR3 spans 15 residues. The V and J ends lost 0 bases and 3 bases respectively, with 6 bases between them. The CDR3 loop is CASSQDASGANVLTF. CDR3 sequence (DNA): TGCGCCAGCAGCCAAGATGCGAGTGGGGCCAACGTCCTGACTTTC.

This chain uses TRBV6-2 or TRBV6-3 with TRBJ2-1; 10 positions match TRBD1. Germline CDR1 is MNHEY and CDR2 is SVGEGT. V lost 6 bases and J lost 8; bases outside the gene matches: 13. This CDR3 spans 16 amino acids. DNA for the CDR3: TGTGCCAGCAGCTCTAGCTTGGGACAGGGGTACTATGAGCAGTTCTTC. This translates into CASSSSLGQGYYEQFF.